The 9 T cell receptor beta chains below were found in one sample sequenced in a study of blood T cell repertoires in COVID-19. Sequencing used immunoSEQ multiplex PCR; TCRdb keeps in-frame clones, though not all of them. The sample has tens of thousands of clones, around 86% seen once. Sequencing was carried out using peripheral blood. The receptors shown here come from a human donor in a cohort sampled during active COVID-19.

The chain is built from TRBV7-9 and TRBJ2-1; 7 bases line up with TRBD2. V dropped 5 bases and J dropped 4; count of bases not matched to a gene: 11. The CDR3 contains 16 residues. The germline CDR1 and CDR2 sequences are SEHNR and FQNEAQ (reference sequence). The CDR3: CASSPRYKRGYNEQFF. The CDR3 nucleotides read TGTGCCAGCAGCCCCCGATACAAGCGGGGATACAATGAGCAGTTCTTC. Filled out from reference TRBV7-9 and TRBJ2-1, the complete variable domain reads DTGVSQNPRHKITKRGQNVTFRCDPISEHNRLYWYRQTLGQGPEFLTYFQNEAQLEKSRLLSDRFSAERPKGSFSTLEIQRTEQGDSAMYLCASSPRYKRGYNEQFFGPGTRLTVL.

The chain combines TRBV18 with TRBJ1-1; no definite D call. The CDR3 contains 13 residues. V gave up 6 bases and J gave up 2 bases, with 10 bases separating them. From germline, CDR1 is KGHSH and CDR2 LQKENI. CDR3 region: CASSQQINTEAFF. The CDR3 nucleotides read TGTGCCAGCTCGCAACAGATTAACACTGAAGCTTTCTTT.

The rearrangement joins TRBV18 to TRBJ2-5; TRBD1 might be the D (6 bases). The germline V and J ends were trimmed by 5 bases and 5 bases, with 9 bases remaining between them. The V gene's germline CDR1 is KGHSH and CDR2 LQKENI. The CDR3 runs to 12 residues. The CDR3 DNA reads TGTGCCAGCTCAAGGACAGAGGAGACCCAGTACTTC. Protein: CASSRTEETQYF.

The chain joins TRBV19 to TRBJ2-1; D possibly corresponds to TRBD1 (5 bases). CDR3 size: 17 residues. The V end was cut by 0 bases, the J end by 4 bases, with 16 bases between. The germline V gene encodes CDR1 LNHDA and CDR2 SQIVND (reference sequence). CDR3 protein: CASSIDTVKGRYNEQFF. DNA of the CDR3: TGTGCCAGTAGTATAGATACTGTGAAGGGGCGGTACAATGAGCAGTTCTTC.

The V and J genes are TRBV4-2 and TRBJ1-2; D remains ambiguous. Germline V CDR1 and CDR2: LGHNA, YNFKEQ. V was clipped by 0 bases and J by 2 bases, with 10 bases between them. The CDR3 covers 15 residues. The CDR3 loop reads CASSQDITQNYGYTF. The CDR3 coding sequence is TGTGCCAGCAGCCAAGATATCACACAGAACTATGGCTACACCTTC.

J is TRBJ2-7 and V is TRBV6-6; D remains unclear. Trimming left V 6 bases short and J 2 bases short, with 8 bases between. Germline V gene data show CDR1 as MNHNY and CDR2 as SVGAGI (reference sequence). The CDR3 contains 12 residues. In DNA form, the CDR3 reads TGTGCCAGCAGCCGACAAACCTACGAGCAGTACTTC. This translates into CASSRQTYEQYF.

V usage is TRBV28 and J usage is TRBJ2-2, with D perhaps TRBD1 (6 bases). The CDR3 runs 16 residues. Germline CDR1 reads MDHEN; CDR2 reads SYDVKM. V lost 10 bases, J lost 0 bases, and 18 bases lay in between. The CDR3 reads CAIHRADQANTGELFF. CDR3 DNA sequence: TGTGCCATCCACAGGGCGGACCAAGCGAACACCGGGGAGCTGTTTTTT.

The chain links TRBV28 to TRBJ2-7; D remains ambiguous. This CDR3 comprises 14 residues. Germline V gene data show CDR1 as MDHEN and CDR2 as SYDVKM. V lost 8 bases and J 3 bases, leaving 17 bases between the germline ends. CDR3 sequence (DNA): TGTGCCAGCTCTAGACCGATGTGGAACTACGAGCAGTACTTC. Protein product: CASSRPMWNYEQYF.

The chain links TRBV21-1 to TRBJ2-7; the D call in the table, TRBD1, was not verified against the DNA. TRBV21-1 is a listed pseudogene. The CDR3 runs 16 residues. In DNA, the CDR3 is TGTGCCAGCAGCAAAGGGCAGGGGGTCATATGCTACGAGCAGTACTTC. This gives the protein CASSKGQGVICYEQYF.